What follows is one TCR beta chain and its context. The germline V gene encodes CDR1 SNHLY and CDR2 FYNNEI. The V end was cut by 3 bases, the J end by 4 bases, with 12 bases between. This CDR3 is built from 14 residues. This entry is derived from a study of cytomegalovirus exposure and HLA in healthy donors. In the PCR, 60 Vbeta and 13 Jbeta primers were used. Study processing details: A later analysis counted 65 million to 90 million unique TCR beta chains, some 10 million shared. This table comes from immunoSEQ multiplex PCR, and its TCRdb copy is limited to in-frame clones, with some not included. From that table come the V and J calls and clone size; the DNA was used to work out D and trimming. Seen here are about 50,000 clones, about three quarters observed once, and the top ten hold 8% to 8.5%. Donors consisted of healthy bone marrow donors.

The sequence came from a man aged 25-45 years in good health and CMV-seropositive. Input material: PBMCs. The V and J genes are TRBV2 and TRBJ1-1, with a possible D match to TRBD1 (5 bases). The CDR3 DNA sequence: TGTGCCAGCAGTGAGTCAGGGATGGGCACTGAAGCTTTCTTT. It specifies CASSESGMGTEAFF.